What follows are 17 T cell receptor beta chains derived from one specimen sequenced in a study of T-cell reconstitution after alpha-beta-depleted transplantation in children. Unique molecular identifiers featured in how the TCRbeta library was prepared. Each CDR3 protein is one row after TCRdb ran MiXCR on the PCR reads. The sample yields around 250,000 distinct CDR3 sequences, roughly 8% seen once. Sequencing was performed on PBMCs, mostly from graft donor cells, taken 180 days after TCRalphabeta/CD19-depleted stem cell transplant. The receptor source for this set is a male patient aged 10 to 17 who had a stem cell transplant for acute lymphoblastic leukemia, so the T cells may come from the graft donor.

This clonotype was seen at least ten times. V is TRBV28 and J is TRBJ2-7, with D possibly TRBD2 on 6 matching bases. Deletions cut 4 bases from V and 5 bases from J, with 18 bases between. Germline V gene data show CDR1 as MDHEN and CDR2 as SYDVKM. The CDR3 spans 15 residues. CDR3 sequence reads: CASSSTSPVADEQYF. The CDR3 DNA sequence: TGTGCCAGCAGTTCAACTAGCCCCGTCGCGGACGAGCAGTACTTC.

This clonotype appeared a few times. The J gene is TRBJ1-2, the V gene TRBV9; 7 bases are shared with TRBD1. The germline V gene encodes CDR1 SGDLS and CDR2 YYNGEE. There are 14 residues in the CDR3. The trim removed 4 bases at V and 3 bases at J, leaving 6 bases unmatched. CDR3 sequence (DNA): TGTGCCAGCAGCCACCGACAGGGCGACTATGGCTACACCTTC. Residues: CASSHRQGDYGYTF.

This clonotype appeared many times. The CDR3 sequence: CASSLSEKLFF. CDR3 bases: TGTGCCAGCAGTTTATCTGAAAAACTGTTTTTT. The chain carries TRBV12-3 or TRBV12-4 and TRBJ1-4; D gene unclear. The CDR3 length is 11 residues. Trimming shortened V by 2 bases and J by 7 bases, and 2 bases separated the two germline ends.

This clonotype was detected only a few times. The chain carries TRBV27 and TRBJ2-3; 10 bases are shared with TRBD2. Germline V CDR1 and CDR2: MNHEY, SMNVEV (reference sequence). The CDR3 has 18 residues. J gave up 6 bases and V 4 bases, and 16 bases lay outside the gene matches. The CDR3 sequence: CASSSHEREGPRGDTQYF. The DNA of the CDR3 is TGTGCCAGCAGTTCACACGAGCGGGAGGGTCCTCGGGGGGATACGCAGTATTTT.

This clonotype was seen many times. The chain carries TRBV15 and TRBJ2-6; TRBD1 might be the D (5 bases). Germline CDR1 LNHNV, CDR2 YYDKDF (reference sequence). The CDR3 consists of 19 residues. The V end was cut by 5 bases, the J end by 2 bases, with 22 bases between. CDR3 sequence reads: CATSGAGPHNHPGANVLTF. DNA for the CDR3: TGTGCCACCAGCGGAGCAGGGCCTCACAATCATCCTGGGGCCAACGTCCTGACTTTC.

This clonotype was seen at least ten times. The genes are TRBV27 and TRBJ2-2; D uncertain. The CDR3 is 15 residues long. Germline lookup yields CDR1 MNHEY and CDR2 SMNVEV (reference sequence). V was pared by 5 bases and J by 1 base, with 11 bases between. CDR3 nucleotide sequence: TGTGCCAGCAGTCTCGGACCTTTGAACACCGGGGAGCTGTTTTTT. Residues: CASSLGPLNTGELFF.

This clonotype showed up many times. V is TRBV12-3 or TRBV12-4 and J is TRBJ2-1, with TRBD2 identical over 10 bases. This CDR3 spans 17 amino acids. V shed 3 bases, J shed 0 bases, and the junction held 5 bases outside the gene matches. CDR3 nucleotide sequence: TGTGCCAGCAGTTTCCGAGGACTAGCGGTCTCCTACAATGAGCAGTTCTTC. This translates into CASSFRGLAVSYNEQFF.

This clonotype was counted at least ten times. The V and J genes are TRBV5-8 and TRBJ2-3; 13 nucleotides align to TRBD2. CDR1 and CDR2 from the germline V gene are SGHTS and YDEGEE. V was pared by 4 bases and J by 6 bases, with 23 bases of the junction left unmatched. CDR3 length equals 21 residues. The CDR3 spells CASSLGWTSGGPGLPQDTQYF. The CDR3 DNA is TGTGCCAGCAGCCTTGGCTGGACTAGCGGGGGACCAGGCCTACCACAGGATACGCAGTATTTT. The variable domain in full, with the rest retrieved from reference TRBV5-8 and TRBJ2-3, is EAGVTQSPTHLIKTRGQQATLRCSPISGHTSVYWYQQALGLGLQFLLWYDEGEERNRGNFPPRFSGRQFPNYSSELNVNALELEDSALYLCASSLGWTSGGPGLPQDTQYFGPGTRLTVL.

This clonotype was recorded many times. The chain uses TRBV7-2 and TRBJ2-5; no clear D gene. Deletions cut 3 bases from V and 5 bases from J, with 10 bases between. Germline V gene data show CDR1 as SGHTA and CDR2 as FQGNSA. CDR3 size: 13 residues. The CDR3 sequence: CASSFRLTETQYF. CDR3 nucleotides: TGTGCCAGCAGCTTTCGTCTTACGGAGACCCAGTACTTC.

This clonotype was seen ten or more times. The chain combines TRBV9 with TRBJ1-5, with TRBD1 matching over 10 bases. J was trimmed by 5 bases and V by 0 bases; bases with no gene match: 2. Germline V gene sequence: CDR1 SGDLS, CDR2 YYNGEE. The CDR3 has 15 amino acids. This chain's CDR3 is CASSVGDRGHQPQHF. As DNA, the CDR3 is TGTGCCAGCAGCGTAGGGGACAGGGGTCATCAGCCCCAGCATTTT.

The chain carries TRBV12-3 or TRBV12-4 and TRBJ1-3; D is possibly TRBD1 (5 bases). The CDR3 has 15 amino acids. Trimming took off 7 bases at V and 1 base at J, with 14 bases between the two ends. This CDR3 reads CASINLQVSGNTIYF. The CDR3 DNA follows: TGTGCCAGCATAAATTTACAGGTTTCTGGAAACACCATATATTTT.

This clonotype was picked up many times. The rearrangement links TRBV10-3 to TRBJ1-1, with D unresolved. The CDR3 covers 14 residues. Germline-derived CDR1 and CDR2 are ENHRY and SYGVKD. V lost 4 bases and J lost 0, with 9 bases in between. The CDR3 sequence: CAISVAGVNTEAFF. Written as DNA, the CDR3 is TGTGCCATCAGTGTGGCAGGAGTGAACACTGAAGCTTTCTTT.

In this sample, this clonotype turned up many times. CDR3 protein: CASMVGWGELFF. In nucleotides, the CDR3 is TGTGCCAGTATGGTGGGATGGGGGGAGCTGTTTTTT. This chain links TRBV19 with TRBJ2-2; D unresolved. Germline loops: CDR1 LNHDA, CDR2 SQIVND (reference sequence). The germline V and J ends were trimmed by 7 bases and 8 bases, with 11 bases remaining between them. The CDR3 runs 12 residues.

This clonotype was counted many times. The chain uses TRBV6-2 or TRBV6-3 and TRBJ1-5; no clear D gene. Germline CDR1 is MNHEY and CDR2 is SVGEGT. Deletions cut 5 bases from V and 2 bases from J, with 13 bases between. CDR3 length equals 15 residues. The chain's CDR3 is CASSPLGRGNQPQHF. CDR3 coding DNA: TGTGCCAGCAGTCCTCTAGGCCGCGGCAATCAGCCCCAGCATTTT.

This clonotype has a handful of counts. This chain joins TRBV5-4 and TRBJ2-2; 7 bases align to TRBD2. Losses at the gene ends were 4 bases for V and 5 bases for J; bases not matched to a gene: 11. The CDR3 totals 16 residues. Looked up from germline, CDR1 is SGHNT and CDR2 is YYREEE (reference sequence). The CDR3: CASSPLGGSGTGELFF. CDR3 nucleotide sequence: TGTGCCAGCAGCCCCCTCGGCGGGAGTGGGACCGGGGAGCTGTTTTTT.

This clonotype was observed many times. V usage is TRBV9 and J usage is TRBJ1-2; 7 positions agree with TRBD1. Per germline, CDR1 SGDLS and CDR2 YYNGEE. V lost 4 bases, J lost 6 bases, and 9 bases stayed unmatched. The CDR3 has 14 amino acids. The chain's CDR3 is CASSPDREDHGYTF. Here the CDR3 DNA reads TGTGCCAGCAGCCCAGACAGGGAGGATCATGGCTACACCTTC.

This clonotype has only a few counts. CDR3 protein: CASSYSTVGPSNSPLHF. The CDR3 nucleotides read TGTGCCAGCAGTTACTCGACGGTGGGCCCATCTAATTCACCCCTCCACTTT. The chain combines TRBV6-5 with TRBJ1-6, with no clear D. The CDR3 sequence is 17 residues long. The V end lost 0 bases, the J end lost 6 bases, and 15 bases lay between the germline ends. The germline V gene encodes CDR1 MNHEY and CDR2 SVGAGI.